The rows below give T cell receptor beta chains drawn from one sample of a study of blood T cells in healthy people across ages. Using its own MiXCR run on the 5' RACE reads, TCRdb lists one record per CDR3 protein. The sample has 550,000 to 650,000 distinct CDR3 sequences; about a quarter are singletons. Another study also made use of these data, one on T cells of mothers and their children.

The sample consisted of blood. The receptors were gathered from a boy between 2 and 10 years old in good health. The CDR3 runs from the conserved cysteine through the conserved F or W. The D gene is left open where the match is weak. Clone size appears in some rows only: once, few, many, or a class for an expanded clone.

size: few; V: TRBV24-1; J: TRBJ2-3; D: -; DNA: TGTGCCACCCGTGATTCCAGCGGTACGCAGTATTTT; CDR3: CATRDSSGTQYF
size: -; V: TRBV7-9; J: TRBJ2-7; D: -; DNA: TGTGCCAGCAGTACAGCCTTCTCCTACGAGCAGTACTTC; CDR3: CASSTAFSYEQYF
size: -; V: TRBV9; J: TRBJ2-7; D: TRBD2; DNA: TGTGCCAGCAGCGTATCCGGACTAGCGGGAGGGTCTGAGCAGTACTTC; CDR3: CASSVSGLAGGSEQYF
size: -; V: TRBV7-2; J: TRBJ2-5; D: -; DNA: TGTGCCAGCAGCTTACACCCCAGGGTGCCCGTGGAAGAGACCCAGTACTTC; CDR3: CASSLHPRVPVEETQYF
size: -; V: TRBV7-3; J: TRBJ2-2; D: -; DNA: TGTGCCAACAGCTTATTGGCGAACACCGGGGAGCTGTTTTTT; CDR3: CANSLLANTGELFF
size: -; V: TRBV12-3/TRBV12-4; J: TRBJ2-2; D: -; DNA: TGTGCCAGCACCCTGGCGAACACCGGGGAGCTGTTTTTT; CDR3: CASTLANTGELFF
size: few; V: TRBV13; J: TRBJ2-2; D: TRBD1; DNA: TGTGCCAGCAGCAAGGGACAGGGGAACACCGGGGAGCTGTTTTTT; CDR3: CASSKGQGNTGELFF
size: -; V: TRBV29-1; J: TRBJ2-1; D: TRBD1; DNA: TGCAGCGTTGAGTATACAGGGGGACGGATGCAGTTCTTC; CDR3: CSVEYTGGRMQFF
size: -; V: TRBV6-6; J: TRBJ2-6; D: -; DNA: TGTGCCAGCAGTTATCAGCGCGGGGCCTCTGGGGCCAACGTCCTGACTTTC; CDR3: CASSYQRGASGANVLTF
size: few; V: TRBV29-1; J: TRBJ2-3; D: -; DNA: TGCAGCGTTGTTCGCGGCCCCTACAAAGTCACAGATACGCAGTATTTT; CDR3: CSVVRGPYKVTDTQYF
size: -; V: TRBV24-1; J: TRBJ2-7; D: -; DNA: TGTGCCACCAATCCGGGAGACTACGAGCAGTACTTC; CDR3: CATNPGDYEQYF
size: few; V: TRBV10-3; J: TRBJ2-7; D: -; DNA: TGTGCCATCGGAGGGGACTACGAGCAGTACTTC; CDR3: CAIGGDYEQYF
size: -; V: TRBV2; J: TRBJ2-3; D: TRBD1; DNA: TGTGCCAGCAGCGGGACAGTGTGGACAGATACGCAGTATTTT; CDR3: CASSGTVWTDTQYF
size: few; V: TRBV7-2; J: TRBJ1-2; D: TRBD1; DNA: TGTGCCAGCAGCCACCCCAGACAGGGGGGTGGCTATGTCTACACCTTC; CDR3: CASSHPRQGGGYVYTF
size: -; V: TRBV29-1; J: TRBJ1-3; D: -; DNA: TGCAGCGTTGCCAGGGGAAACACCATATATTTT; CDR3: CSVARGNTIYF
size: few; V: TRBV5-1; J: TRBJ2-1; D: TRBD2; DNA: TGCGCCAGCAGCTTGGCCGCAGCGGGGGGGTACAATGAGCAGTTCTTC; CDR3: CASSLAAAGGYNEQFF
size: -; V: TRBV6-1; J: TRBJ1-4; D: TRBD1; DNA: TGTGCCAGCAGTGATGGGACAGGGGCATATGAAAAACTGTTTTTT; CDR3: CASSDGTGAYEKLFF
size: -; V: TRBV30; J: TRBJ2-5; D: TRBD2; DNA: TGTGCCTGGAGTGTAGCGGGAGCAAGAGAGCAGTACTTC; CDR3: CAWSVAGAREQYF
size: few; V: TRBV6-2/TRBV6-3; J: TRBJ2-1; D: TRBD2; DNA: TGTGCCAGCAGTTACATTAGCGGGAGTTACAATGAGCAGTTCTTC; CDR3: CASSYISGSYNEQFF
size: -; V: TRBV9; J: TRBJ2-3; D: -; DNA: TGTGCCAGCAGCGCGACAGGGACTAGCACAGATACGCAGTATTTT; CDR3: CASSATGTSTDTQYF
size: few; V: TRBV5-1; J: TRBJ2-1; D: -; DNA: TGCGCCAGCAAGGACTCTAGCTCCTACAATGAGCAGTTCTTC; CDR3: CASKDSSSYNEQFF
size: -; V: TRBV14; J: TRBJ1-2; D: -; DNA: TGTGCCAGCAGCCACGCGAATTCCTACCTGGAGGGCTACACCTTC; CDR3: CASSHANSYLEGYTF
size: -; V: TRBV7-3; J: TRBJ1-2; D: -; DNA: TGTGCCAGCAGCTTAACTGGTAGGGGGAGCTATGGCTACACCTTC; CDR3: CASSLTGRGSYGYTF
size: -; V: TRBV7-6; J: TRBJ2-1; D: -; DNA: TGTGCCAGCAGCTCCGCCGTTGGTGAGCAGTTCTTC; CDR3: CASSSAVGEQFF
size: -; V: TRBV20-1; J: TRBJ2-1; D: TRBD2; DNA: TGCAGTCTATTCGACGGGACTAGCGGGTACAATGAGCAGTTCTTC; CDR3: CSLFDGTSGYNEQFF
size: -; V: TRBV13; J: TRBJ2-7; D: TRBD1; DNA: TGTGCCAGCAGCTTAGGGGACAGGAGCGAGCAGTACTTC; CDR3: CASSLGDRSEQYF
size: few; V: TRBV12-3/TRBV12-4; J: TRBJ1-5; D: -; DNA: TGTGCCAGCAGTGGCGGGGGACATAGCAATCAGCCCCAGCATTTT; CDR3: CASSGGGHSNQPQHF
size: -; V: TRBV5-1; J: TRBJ1-2; D: -; DNA: TGCGCCAGCAGCCCGGCGGGGGACGGGTCCACGGGAGGCTACACCTTC; CDR3: CASSPAGDGSTGGYTF
size: -; V: TRBV29-1; J: TRBJ1-2; D: TRBD1; DNA: TGCAGCGTTGTTGAGGGGGCGGGCTACACCTTC; CDR3: CSVVEGAGYTF
size: few; V: TRBV19; J: TRBJ2-5; D: -; DNA: TGTGCCAGTATGGCTCGGGACCAAGAGACCCAGTACTTC; CDR3: CASMARDQETQYF
size: -; V: TRBV6-1; J: TRBJ1-3; D: -; DNA: TGTGCCAGCAGTCTTCAAACCACAGGTTTGACGGGAAACACCATATATTTT; CDR3: CASSLQTTGLTGNTIYF
size: few; V: TRBV30; J: TRBJ1-6; D: -; DNA: TGTGCCTGGAGCGACACTCCGGGCAATTCACCCCTCCACTTT; CDR3: CAWSDTPGNSPLHF
size: -; V: TRBV20-1; J: TRBJ1-4; D: -; DNA: TGCAGTGCTTCGGACGGTGCAACTAATGAAAAACTGTTTTTT; CDR3: CSASDGATNEKLFF
size: -; V: TRBV12-3/TRBV12-4; J: TRBJ2-7; D: -; DNA: TGTGCCAGCAGACAGTACCCTTACGAGCAGTACTTC; CDR3: CASRQYPYEQYF